This record concerns one T cell receptor (delta chain) sequence. Compared with the rest of its sample, this clone is medium-sized (0.01 to 0.1%). Which antigen it targets is not known. This may arise from a read error, as a much more abundant clone is one base away. From V the trimming removes 3 bases and from J it removes 1 base, while the gene matches leave 4 bases of the junction unaccounted for. CDR1 GEAIGNYY and CDR2 EKD were looked up in the germline V gene. Including the terminal cysteine and phenylalanine, the CDR3 comprises 14 residues. Only the CDR3 region is kept as DNA, spanning 42 bases read in frame from base 1. The data derive from a study of gamma-delta T cells after stem cell transplantation (dated by TCRdb to about 2016). Library construction relied on RT-PCR. Sequencing took place on an Illumina MiSeq. TCRdb reprocessed the public reads with the caller CATT; rows with the same DNA were merged afterwards. The sample has some 1,600 delta-chain clones on record, approximately 9% of them singletons. The ten largest account for roughly 24% of the sample.

The sequence links TRDV2 to TRDJ1; 7 central bases correspond to TRDD3. This TCR was sampled from a human donor. It is not recorded whose cells these are; they may come from a transplant donor. Input material: gamma-delta T cells. The CDR3 corresponds to CACDVLGATDKLIF. The sequenced DNA: TGTGCCTGTGACGTGCTGGGGGCCACCGATAAACTCATCTTT.